The present T cell receptor (beta chain) was sequenced within a study of blood T cell repertoires in COVID-19. Study-wide context: Some COVID-19 samples were acute and others convalescent; all came from the United States, Italy and Spain.

This table comes from immunoSEQ multiplex PCR, and its TCRdb copy is limited to in-frame clones, with some not included. The data contain about 240,000 clones, around 85% of them seen just once; the ten biggest clones take up approximately 3.5%. The CDR3 runs to 13 residues. V gene TRBV21-1 combines with J gene TRBJ1-1; the table names TRBD1, a call not compared with the DNA. TRBV21-1 is a recognized pseudogene. The source is a woman aged 40 to 49 with acute COVID-19. The sequencing sample was made of PBMCs or T cells enriched from blood (not recorded which). CDR3 sequence: CASKDRVNTEAFF. In nucleotides, the CDR3 is TGTGCCAGCAAAGACAGGGTAAACACTGAAGCTTTCTTT.